These T cell receptor beta chains were read from a single sample in a study of OX40 agonist ivuxolimab in advanced cancers. Measured with immunoSEQ multiplex PCR; TCRdb has only the in-frame clones, and not every one. The repertoire consists of approximately 16,000 clones, with roughly three quarters occurring once and the leading ten covering 30% to 35%. This material consisted of CD4+ or CD8+ T cells sorted from blood, taken in a trial of the OX40 agonist ivuxolimab. Every receptor here comes from an adult with an advanced solid tumor such as melanoma, head and neck, liver or kidney cancer. Each CDR3 is given with its conserved first and last residue. The D gene is left open where the match is weak. Clone size is shown for a subset of rows, as once, few, many or a class of expanded clone.

NA,TRBV9,NA,TRBJ2-2,TGTGCCAGCAGCGGCCTACTGGGACGGACGAACACCGGGGAGCTGTTTTTT,CASSGLLGRTNTGELFF
NA,TRBV4-2,NA,TRBJ1-2,TGTGCCAGCAGCCAAGGCCACCCAACTAACTATGGCTACACCTTC,CASSQGHPTNYGYTF
NA,TRBV29-1,NA,TRBJ2-1,TGCAGCCTTCTCGCAACTACCTACAATGAGCAGTTCTTC,CSLLATTYNEQFF
NA,TRBV7-3,NA,TRBJ1-1,TGTGCCAGCCCCGGTGGGACACTCACTGAAGCTTTCTTT,CASPGGTLTEAFF
NA,TRBV29-1,once,TRBJ2-7,TGCAGCGTCGAGCATCCGGGGCCTCGTGAGCAGTACTTC,CSVEHPGPREQYF
NA,TRBV11-2,NA,TRBJ2-5,TGTGCCAGCAGCTTAGGGCGGCTGGGTTCGTACCAAGAGACCCAGTACTTC,CASSLGRLGSYQETQYF
NA,TRBV4-1,few,TRBJ2-7,TGCGCCAGCAGCCAAGATGCGGGGACGGCCTCCTACGAGCAGTACTTC,CASSQDAGTASYEQYF
NA,TRBV4-3,NA,TRBJ2-7,TGCGCCAGCAGCCAGTGGGGTAGCTTGGACTTCTACGAGCAGTACTTC,CASSQWGSLDFYEQYF
NA,TRBV6-6,NA,TRBJ1-4,TGTGCCAGCAGTTACTCGGGGGGGGCTGGTGAAAAACTGTTTTTT,CASSYSGGAGEKLFF
TRBD2,TRBV14,NA,TRBJ2-1,TGTGCCAGCAGCCTTTGGACTAGCGGGAATGAGCAGTTCTTC,CASSLWTSGNEQFF
NA,TRBV7-2,NA,TRBJ1-3,TGTGCCAGCAGCCCGGACGGTGGAAACACCATATATTTT,CASSPDGGNTIYF
TRBD1,TRBV13,NA,TRBJ2-7,TGTGCCAGCAGCTTAGGTACAGGGGTCTACGAGCAGTACTTC,CASSLGTGVYEQYF
NA,TRBV14,NA,TRBJ1-4,TGTGCCAGCAGTCAGGTTTCCGGTTATAATGAAAAACTGTTTTTT,CASSQVSGYNEKLFF
TRBD2,TRBV7-2,NA,TRBJ2-7,TGTGCCAGCAGCTACAGACCTAGCGGAAGCTCCTACGAGCAGTACTTC,CASSYRPSGSSYEQYF
TRBD1,TRBV4-2,few,TRBJ1-4,TGTGCCAGCACCGAAGACGACAGGGCCTTTAATGAAAAACTGTTTTTT,CASTEDDRAFNEKLFF
TRBD1,TRBV19,NA,TRBJ2-7,TGTGCCAGTAGCCCACGACAGGGATTATCCTACGAGCAGTACTTC,CASSPRQGLSYEQYF
NA,TRBV28,once,TRBJ1-4,TGTGCCAGCAGTTCTGCGGGACAACTGAGGGAGAAACTGTTTTTT,CASSSAGQLREKLFF
NA,TRBV7-3,NA,TRBJ1-1,TGTGCCAGCCAGGAAGGGCCCATGAACACTGAAGCTTTCTTT,CASQEGPMNTEAFF
NA,TRBV9,NA,TRBJ2-2,TGTGCCAGCACCTTCGCCGGGGGAATCGGGGAGCTGTTTTTT,CASTFAGGIGELFF
NA,TRBV18,NA,TRBJ1-1,TGTGCCAGTGAGTTGATGGGTACTGAAGCTTTCTTT,CASELMGTEAFF
TRBD1,TRBV19,NA,TRBJ1-1,TGTGCCAGTAGTCACCGCTTCCGACAGGGGGCTGGGACTGAAGCTTTCTTT,CASSHRFRQGAGTEAFF
TRBD1,TRBV28,NA,TRBJ2-3,TGTGCCAGCAGTCCTCGGACAGGGGTTTCTAGAGATACGCAGTATTTT,CASSPRTGVSRDTQYF
NA,TRBV11-3,NA,TRBJ1-1,TGTGCCAGCAGCCCCGGGGCAGGGGAGGCTTTCTTT,CASSPGAGEAFF
NA,TRBV30,NA,TRBJ2-7,TGTGCCTTACAATTCAGGGGGGGCACCTACGAGCAGTACTTC,CALQFRGGTYEQYF
TRBD1,TRBV11-1,NA,TRBJ1-1,TGTGCCAGCAGCCCGGACAGGGGGTCGAACACTGAAGCTTTCTTT,CASSPDRGSNTEAFF
NA,TRBV28,NA,TRBJ2-3,TGTGCCAGCAGTTTAGGGACCACATTAGGCACAGATACGCAGTATTTT,CASSLGTTLGTDTQYF
TRBD1,TRBV28,NA,TRBJ1-2,TGTGCCAGCAGTGCTACCCCTCCACAGGGGAAGGGCTATGGCTACACCTTC,CASSATPPQGKGYGYTF
NA,TRBV7-3,NA,TRBJ2-2,TGTGCCAGCAGCTCCACCGGGGAGCTGTTTTTT,CASSSTGELFF
TRBD1,TRBV7-8,NA,TRBJ1-5,TGTGCCAGCAGCGCCTGGGGAGGGGGCGATCAGCCCCAGCATTTT,CASSAWGGGDQPQHF
NA,TRBV7-8,NA,TRBJ1-6,TGTGCCAGCAGCCCCCAGTTAAGCTCCTATAATTCACCCCTCCACTTT,CASSPQLSSYNSPLHF
NA,TRBV7-2,NA,TRBJ2-5,TGTGCCAGCAGCTTATATGGGGGGCGAAAGACCCAGTACTTC,CASSLYGGRKTQYF
NA,TRBV7-9,NA,TRBJ2-3,TGTGCCAGCAGCTTAGCGTACCGACAGACAGATACGCAGTATTTT,CASSLAYRQTDTQYF
TRBD1,TRBV9,NA,TRBJ2-7,TGTGCCAGCAGCATCGGACAGGGGGCCTACGAGCAGTACTTC,CASSIGQGAYEQYF
NA,TRBV4-1,NA,TRBJ2-7,TGCGCCAGCAGCCAAGATGCACGGGGGAGAGCCTACGAGCAGTACTTC,CASSQDARGRAYEQYF
NA,TRBV7-9,NA,TRBJ1-1,TGTGCCAGCAGCTTAGCGTTTGGAGTTCAGGGGTTCGTCACTGAAGCTTTCTTT,CASSLAFGVQGFVTEAFF
NA,TRBV7-9,once,TRBJ2-7,TGTGCCAGCAGCTTAGTGGTTCGTGGCGAGCAGTACTTC,CASSLVVRGEQYF
NA,TRBV5-6,once,TRBJ1-5,TGTGCCAGCAGCCGAGGGAGTCAGCCCCAGCATTTT,CASSRGSQPQHF
NA,TRBV6-5,once,TRBJ1-5,TGTGCCAGCAGTTACTCGAGCCAGCTTCAGCCCCAGCATTTT,CASSYSSQLQPQHF
NA,TRBV4-1,NA,TRBJ1-1,TGCGCCAGCAGCCACAACCAGGGTTGGACTGAAGCTTTCTTT,CASSHNQGWTEAFF
TRBD1,TRBV7-8,NA,TRBJ2-5,TGTGCCAGCAGCTTGGATACAGGGGGCCGGGTCGAGACCCAGTACTTC,CASSLDTGGRVETQYF
NA,TRBV9,NA,TRBJ2-1,TGTGCCAGCAGCGGAGACAGGTTCTTCTCCTACAATGAGCAGTTCTTC,CASSGDRFFSYNEQFF
NA,TRBV11-2,NA,TRBJ2-7,TGTGCCAGCAGTACACAGGGTTACGAGCAGTACTTC,CASSTQGYEQYF
NA,TRBV7-6,NA,TRBJ1-1,TGTGCCAGCAGCTTCGGACTGAGCACTGAAGCTTTCTTT,CASSFGLSTEAFF
NA,TRBV6-4,NA,TRBJ1-2,TGTGCCAGCAGTGACGGTGGGGCCGATGGCTACACCTTC,CASSDGGADGYTF